This entry lists 15 T cell receptor beta chains sequenced from one sample in a study of neurological immune-mediated disorders. TCRdb processed the 5' RACE reads anew with MiXCR; each CDR3 protein has one entry. The data hold approximately 32,000 distinct CDR3 sequences, with around 15% observed a single time. Sequencing input: PBMCs. These receptors came from a man aged 70-80 years in good health.

This clonotype was seen ten or more times. This chain's CDR3 is CASSHGQLYGYTF. The CDR3 DNA reads as TGTGCCAGCAGCCATGGACAGCTCTATGGCTACACCTTC. The V gene is TRBV7-2, the J gene TRBJ1-2, with TRBD1 as a possible D gene (6 bases). Germline assignment: CDR1 SGHTA and CDR2 FQGNSA. Trimming shortened V by 5 bases and J by 4 bases, and 11 bases separated the two germline ends. The CDR3 is 13 residues long.

There are many counts of this clonotype. The genes are TRBV29-1 and TRBJ1-4, with D unclear. There are 12 residues in the CDR3. V was clipped by 5 bases and J by 3 bases, with 7 bases between them. Germline V gene sequence: CDR1 SQVTM, CDR2 ANQGSEA. CDR3 nucleotide sequence: TGCAGCGTTAAGCGATCTAATGAAAAACTGTTTTTT. Translating gives CSVKRSNEKLFF.

Regarding this clonotype: A read error may explain this, as a much larger clone is one base away. The rearrangement links TRBV6-6 to TRBJ2-7; 8 positions match TRBD1. CDR3 length equals 13 residues. The V gene's germline CDR1 is MNHNY and CDR2 SVGAGI (reference sequence). CDR3 region: CASSTGQAYELYF. The DNA for the CDR3 is TGTGCCAGCAGTACGGGACAGGCCTACGAGCTGTACTTC.

This clonotype was recorded at least ten times. V usage is TRBV15 and J usage is TRBJ2-3; D uncertain. Per germline, CDR1 LNHNV and CDR2 YYDKDF (reference sequence). The CDR3 has 12 amino acids. V lost 0 bases and J 8 bases, leaving 6 bases between the germline ends. Written as DNA, the CDR3 is TGTGCCACCAGCAGAGATAGGGTTACGCAGTATTTT. This sequence encodes CATSRDRVTQYF.

This clonotype came up many times. This chain links TRBV15 with TRBJ2-1; a possible D gene is TRBD1 (5 bases). Trimming took off 5 bases at V and 6 bases at J, with 14 bases between the two ends. The CDR3 is 14 amino acids. Germline CDR1 LNHNV, CDR2 YYDKDF (reference sequence). The CDR3, as DNA: TGTGCCACCAGCTGGAGCCAGGGTGGCAATGAGCAGTTCTTC. Translation: CATSWSQGGNEQFF. The full variable domain, completed using reference TRBV15 and TRBJ2-1, is DAMVIQNPRYQVTQFGKPVTLSCSQTLNHNVMYWYQQKSSQAPKLLFHYYDKDFNNEADTPDNFQSRRPNTSFCFLDIRSPGLGDTAMYLCATSWSQGGNEQFFGPGTRLTVL.

At least ten counts were recorded for this clonotype. The V gene is TRBV6-5, the J gene TRBJ1-1, with TRBD1 matching over 10 bases. The CDR3 runs 15 residues. The V segment lost 6 bases and the J segment 5 bases; nucleotides outside the gene matches: 9. Germline values: CDR1 MNHEY, CDR2 SVGAGI. The CDR3 coding sequence is TGTGCCAGCAGCCAAAGACAGGGGGCGCGGACTGAAGCTTTCTTT. It specifies CASSQRQGARTEAFF.

This clonotype was seen ten or more times. V usage is TRBV5-4 and J usage is TRBJ1-2; D perhaps matches TRBD1 (5 bases). The V end was cut by 0 bases, the J end by 6 bases, with 12 bases between. The V gene's germline CDR1 is SGHNT and CDR2 YYREEE (reference sequence). This CDR3 has 14 amino acids. DNA for the CDR3: TGTGCCAGCAGCTTGGCGTTAGGAGGGGATGGCTACACCTTC. Protein sequence: CASSLALGGDGYTF.

This clonotype was seen many times. This could be a read error, since a much larger clone is one nucleotide away. The chain carries TRBV6-6 and TRBJ2-4; possibly TRBD1 for D (5 bases). Trimming pared 6 bases from V and 0 bases from J, leaving 18 bases between. CDR1 and CDR2 from the germline V gene are MNHNY and SVGAGI (reference sequence). There are 17 residues in the CDR3. CDR3 residues: CASSPSGHGLAKNIQYF. In nucleotides, the CDR3 is TGTGCCAGCAGCCCATCCGGACATGGTCTAGCCAAAAACATTCAGTACTTC.

In its sample, this clonotype was seen a few times. The CDR3 here is CASKLNRGEETQYF. In DNA, the CDR3 is TGCGCCAGCAAACTTAACAGGGGAGAAGAGACCCAGTACTTC. The rearrangement uses TRBV10-2 and TRBJ2-5; 7 bases line up with TRBD1. Unmatched junction bases numbered 8, after V lost 7 bases and J lost 3 bases. Germline values: CDR1 WSHSY, CDR2 SAAADI. This CDR3 is 14 amino acids long.

This clonotype was seen many times. The chain links TRBV12-3 or TRBV12-4 to TRBJ2-7; D possibly matches TRBD1 or TRBD2 (5 bases each). The V end lost 5 bases, the J end lost 3 bases, and 11 bases lay between the germline ends. This CDR3 comprises 13 residues. CDR3 sequence reads: CASSAGRGYEQYF. The CDR3 DNA sequence: TGTGCCAGCAGTGCAGGGAGAGGCTACGAGCAGTACTTC.

In this sample, this clonotype turned up many times. The chain joins TRBV7-3 to TRBJ2-3, with TRBD1 matching over 7 bases. Germline trimming cut 2 bases from V and 0 bases from J; bases unmatched to any gene: 8. The CDR3 length is 17 residues. Germline CDR1 SGHTA, CDR2 FQGTGA. The CDR3 DNA follows: TGTGCCAGCAGCTTATCTCTGGCGACAGGGAGCACAGATACGCAGTATTTT. Translated: CASSLSLATGSTDTQYF.

Remarks on this clonotype: Compared with germline, one end of the junction differs, possibly owing to a read error. This chain joins TRBV20-1 and TRBJ1-1, with a possible D match to TRBD1 (6 bases). The CDR3 consists of 14 residues. CDR1 is DFQATT and CDR2 is SNEGSKA in the germline V gene (reference sequence). Written as DNA, the CDR3 is TGCAATGCTGGGGTGGGGGGCATGAACACTGGAGCTTTCTTT. It yields the protein CNAGVGGMNTGAFF.

This clonotype occurred many times. The chain recombines TRBV7-2 with TRBJ2-7, with a possible D match to TRBD2 (6 bases). Trimming stripped 2 bases from V and 2 bases from J, with 13 bases between. CDR3 length: 15 amino acids. Germline V gene lookup returns CDR1 SGHTA and CDR2 FQGNSA. The chain's CDR3 is CASSLTSGRTYEQYF. CDR3 DNA: TGTGCCAGCAGCTTAACGAGCGGGCGTACCTACGAGCAGTACTTC.

This clonotype was seen many times. The chain couples TRBV16 to TRBJ1-6; D not certain. The CDR3 covers 13 residues. The germline V gene has CDR1 KGHSY and CDR2 FQNENV. Deletions cut 5 bases from V and 7 bases from J, with 9 bases between. CDR3 region: CASSVQDNSPLHF. The DNA of the CDR3 is TGTGCCAGCAGCGTCCAGGACAATTCACCCCTCCACTTT.

The sample holds many counts of this clonotype. J is TRBJ2-4 and V is TRBV12-3 or TRBV12-4; D call uncertain. The CDR3 spans 15 residues. Deletions cut 1 base from V and 1 base from J, with 8 bases between. The CDR3 region has the DNA TGTGCCAGCAGTTTAGGTTATTCCGCCAAAAACATTCAGTACTTC. Translation gives CASSLGYSAKNIQYF.